Presented here are 21 T cell receptor beta chains from one specimen sequenced in a study of blood T cell repertoires in COVID-19. Assay: immunoSEQ multiplex PCR; the TCRdb copy retains only in-frame clones and omits some. The sample contains fewer than 300,000 clones, 65% to 90% of which appear only once. Sequenced sample: PBMCs or T cells enriched from blood (not recorded which). These TCRs come from a man in his late teens or twenties who had recovered from COVID-19.

This sequence joins TRBV11-3 and TRBJ2-7; the match to TRBD2 covers 10 bases. With V trimmed by 0 bases and J by 0 bases, 8 bases remained unmatched. From germline, CDR1 is SGHNT and CDR2 YENEEA. The CDR3 is made up of 18 amino acids. For the CDR3, the DNA is TGTGCCAGCAGCTTAGAAAAGGGAGCGGGAGGGGTCTCCTACGAGCAGTACTTC. Residues: CASSLEKGAGGVSYEQYF.

J is TRBJ2-7 and V is TRBV5-1, with D possibly matching TRBD2 (6 bases). The CDR3 loop spans 16 amino acids. CDR1 is SGHRS, CDR2 YFSETQ, per germline. V was trimmed by 0 bases and J by 5 bases, leaving 18 bases between them. CDR3 region: CASSLGVSAGTHEQYF. CDR3 nucleotides: TGCGCCAGCAGCTTGGGGGTGTCAGCGGGTACGCACGAGCAGTACTTC.

The CDR3 reads CASRRGGRNTEAFF. As DNA, the CDR3 is TGTGCCAGTAGGCGCGGAGGCCGGAACACTGAAGCTTTCTTT. The chain uses TRBV19 and TRBJ1-1; D gene unclear. The germline V and J ends were trimmed by 6 bases and 1 base, with 12 bases remaining between them. The CDR3 extends over 14 amino acids. Germline values: CDR1 LNHDA, CDR2 SQIVND (reference sequence). Drawing the rest from reference TRBV19 and TRBJ1-1, the complete variable domain is DGGITQSPKYLFRKEGQNVTLSCEQNLNHDAMYWYRQDPGQGLRLIYYSQIVNDFQKGDIAEGYSVSREKKESFPLTVTSAQKNPTAFYLCASRRGGRNTEAFFGQGTRLTVV.

The gene calls are TRBV7-2 and TRBJ1-2; D gene unclear. The CDR3 is 14 amino acids. V lost 3 bases, J lost 6 bases, and 14 bases lay in between. From germline, CDR1 is SGHTA and CDR2 FQGNSA. CDR3 region: CASSFGYRPHGYTF. As DNA, the CDR3 is TGTGCCAGCAGCTTCGGGTATAGGCCTCATGGCTACACCTTC.

This rearrangement joins TRBV19 to TRBJ1-4; 7 nucleotides line up with TRBD1. J was trimmed by 6 bases and V by 4 bases; bases with no gene match: 8. Per the germline V gene, CDR1 is LNHDA and CDR2 is SQIVND (reference sequence). The CDR3 totals 15 residues. CDR3 bases: TGTGCCAGTAGTACACCGGGACAGACGGATGAAAAACTGTTTTTT. It encodes CASSTPGQTDEKLFF.

As regards this clone: The germline gene is not matched at one end of the junction; a read error may be the cause. The chain employs TRBV12-3 or TRBV12-4 and TRBJ2-3, with 9 positions matching TRBD2. The length of the CDR3 is 12 residues. For the CDR3, the DNA is TGTGCCAGCTGCCTTGGGACTAGCCCACGGCGTTTT. It translates to CASCLGTSPRRF.

The chain combines TRBV28 with TRBJ1-5; D not resolved. Trimming pared 2 bases from V and 5 bases from J, leaving 10 bases between. Germline V gene data show CDR1 as MDHEN and CDR2 as SYDVKM. The CDR3 is 14 amino acids. CDR3 loop: CASSLRGFYQPQHF. CDR3 DNA sequence: TGTGCCAGCAGTTTACGAGGGTTTTATCAGCCCCAGCATTTT. Full variable domain (rest looked up from reference TRBV28 and TRBJ1-5): DVKVTQSSRYLVKRTGEKVFLECVQDMDHENMFWYRQDPGLGLRLIYFSYDVKMKEKGDIPEGYSVSREKKERFSLILESASTNQTSMYLCASSLRGFYQPQHFGDGTRLSIL.

V gene TRBV7-3 combines with J gene TRBJ2-5; TRBD1 agrees at 9 bases. The CDR3 has 15 amino acids. CDR1 and CDR2 from the germline V gene are SGHTA and FQGTGA. J lost 2 bases, V lost 2 bases, and 3 bases had no gene match. CDR3 sequence: CASSLGQGRQETQYF. CDR3 DNA sequence: TGTGCCAGCAGCTTAGGACAGGGGCGGCAAGAGACCCAGTACTTC. Supplemented by reference TRBV7-3 and TRBJ2-5, the full variable domain reads GAGVSQTPSNKVTEKGKYVELRCDPISGHTALYWYRQSLGQGPEFLIYFQGTGAADDSGLPNDRFFAVRPEGSVSTLKIQRTERGDSAVYLCASSLGQGRQETQYFGPGTRLLVL.

The CDR3 spells CASSVGQAFSGNTIYF. CDR3 nucleotides: TGTGCCAGCAGCGTGGGACAGGCCTTCTCTGGAAACACCATATATTTT. This sequence joins TRBV5-4 and TRBJ1-3; 8 bases align to TRBD1. V shed 4 bases, J shed 0 bases, and the junction held 6 bases outside the gene matches. The CDR3 is 16 residues long. Germline values: CDR1 SGHNT, CDR2 YYREEE (reference sequence).

The chain joins TRBV27 to TRBJ1-2; tentative D call: TRBD1 (5 bases). Germline V lookup: CDR1 MNHEY, CDR2 SMNVEV (reference sequence). The V end was cut by 5 bases, the J end by 0 bases, with 10 bases between. CDR3 length: 14 amino acids. CDR3 in DNA: TGTGCCAGCAGTGTACAGGCCTCTAACTATGGCTACACCTTC. This sequence encodes CASSVQASNYGYTF.

This clone has just a few counts. The chain employs TRBV3-1 (or the pseudogene TRBV3-2) and TRBJ2-7, with 9 bases matching TRBD2. Germline CDR1 is LGHDT and CDR2 is YNNKEL (reference sequence). With V trimmed by 0 bases and J by 5 bases, 5 bases remained unmatched. The CDR3 covers 15 residues. The CDR3 nucleotides read TGTGCCAGCAGCCAAGAGGCTAGCGGGAATAACGAGCAGTACTTC. The encoded protein is CASSQEASGNNEQYF.

This clone appeared once. The rearrangement joins TRBV20-1 to TRBJ2-1; 8 bases map to TRBD1. This CDR3 has 13 amino acids. The V segment lost 3 bases and the J segment 6 bases; nucleotides outside the gene matches: 4. Germline V lookup: CDR1 DFQATT, CDR2 SNEGSKA (reference sequence). CDR3 amino acids: CSASLRGPNEQFF. The CDR3 nucleotides are TGCAGTGCTAGTCTCAGGGGGCCCAATGAGCAGTTCTTC.

The chain employs TRBV5-1 and TRBJ1-4; a possible D gene is TRBD1 (6 bases). The CDR3 runs 14 residues. Trimming took off 3 bases at V and 6 bases at J, with 12 bases between the two ends. CDR1 SGHRS and CDR2 YFSETQ come from the germline V gene. The DNA of the CDR3 is TGCGCCAGCAGCTCCGGGACAAGTTATGAAAAACTGTTTTTT. It encodes CASSSGTSYEKLFF.

V gene TRBV11-3 combines with J gene TRBJ2-7; TRBD1 agrees at 9 bases. The CDR3 is 14 amino acids. V gave up 5 bases and J gave up 2 bases; unmatched junction bases: 4. Germline V CDR1 and CDR2: SGHNT, YENEEA. The CDR3 coding sequence is TGTGCCAGCAGCGCGACAGGGGGGCCCTACGAGCAGTACTTC. Encoded protein: CASSATGGPYEQYF.

This clone showed up just a few times. V gene TRBV7-8 combines with J gene TRBJ1-6, with D unresolved. Germline values: CDR1 SGHVS, CDR2 FQNEAQ. This CDR3 has 15 residues. V lost 2 bases and J lost 8, with 13 bases in between. CDR3 residues: CASSLPRGRDSPLHF. The CDR3 nucleotides read TGTGCCAGCAGCTTACCTCGGGGTCGTGATTCACCCCTCCACTTT.

This chain links TRBV12-3 or TRBV12-4 with TRBJ1-2; TRBD1 is a possible D gene (6 bases). The CDR3 spans 11 residues. V was clipped by 5 bases and J by 8 bases, with 9 bases between them. The CDR3 nucleotides read TGTGCCAGCAGTCACAGGGCCGGCTACACCTTC. Translating it yields CASSHRAGYTF.

This chain joins TRBV9 and TRBJ2-1; 7 bases line up with TRBD1. The ends lost 3 bases at V and 10 bases at J; junction bases unmatched: 16. CDR1 and CDR2 from the germline V gene are SGDLS and YYNGEE. The CDR3 consists of 16 residues. CDR3: CASSEGALSASGEQFF. CDR3 in DNA: TGTGCCAGCAGCGAGGGGGCTTTATCGGCCTCGGGGGAGCAGTTCTTC.

This chain links TRBV7-2 with TRBJ1-6, with D unclear. V lost 1 base to trimming and J lost 9 bases, with 7 bases between them. Germline loops: CDR1 SGHTA, CDR2 FQGNSA. The CDR3 length is 13 residues. The CDR3 protein is CASSLVEGSPLHF. The CDR3 nucleotides are TGTGCCAGCAGCTTAGTAGAGGGTTCACCCCTCCACTTT.

The rearrangement uses TRBV15 and TRBJ1-3, with 7 nucleotides matching TRBD1. V shed 3 bases and J 4 bases; nucleotides not matched to a gene: 12. Per germline, CDR1 LNHNV and CDR2 YYDKDF (reference sequence). The CDR3 is 17 amino acids. CDR3 nucleotide sequence: TGTGCCACCAGCAGGGGGATCGGACAGGAGAAGGGAAACACCATATATTTT. It encodes CATSRGIGQEKGNTIYF.

The gene calls are TRBV7-6 and TRBJ1-6; D may be TRBD1 (6 bases). Trimming stripped 6 bases from V and 7 bases from J, with 16 bases between. CDR3 length: 15 residues. The germline CDR1 and CDR2 sequences are SGHVS and FNYEAQ. The CDR3: CASSPDSLPNSPLHF. The CDR3 bases are TGTGCCAGCAGTCCGGACAGCCTACCAAATTCACCCCTCCACTTT.

The V call is TRBV28, the J call TRBJ2-3; TRBD2 matches 11 bases. Germline V lookup: CDR1 MDHEN, CDR2 SYDVKM. Germline trimming cut 3 bases from V and 4 bases from J; bases unmatched to any gene: 9. CDR3 length equals 17 residues. CDR3 DNA: TGTGCCAGCAGTTTTACTTCGTTGACTAGCGGGGCAGATACGCAGTATTTT. Translated: CASSFTSLTSGADTQYF.